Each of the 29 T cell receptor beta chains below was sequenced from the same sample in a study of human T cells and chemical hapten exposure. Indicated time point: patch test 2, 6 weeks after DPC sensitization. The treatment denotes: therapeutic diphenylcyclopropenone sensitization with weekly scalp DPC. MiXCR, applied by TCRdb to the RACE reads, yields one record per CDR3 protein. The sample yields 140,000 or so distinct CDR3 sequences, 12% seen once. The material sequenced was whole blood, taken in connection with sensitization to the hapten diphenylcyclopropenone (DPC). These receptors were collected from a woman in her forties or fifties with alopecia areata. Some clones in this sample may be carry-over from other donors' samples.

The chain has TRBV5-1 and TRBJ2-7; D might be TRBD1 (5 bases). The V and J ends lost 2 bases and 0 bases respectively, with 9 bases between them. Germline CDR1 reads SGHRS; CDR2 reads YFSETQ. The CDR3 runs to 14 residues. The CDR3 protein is CASSLQAFSYEQYF. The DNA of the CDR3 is TGCGCCAGCAGCTTACAGGCATTCTCCTACGAGCAGTACTTC.

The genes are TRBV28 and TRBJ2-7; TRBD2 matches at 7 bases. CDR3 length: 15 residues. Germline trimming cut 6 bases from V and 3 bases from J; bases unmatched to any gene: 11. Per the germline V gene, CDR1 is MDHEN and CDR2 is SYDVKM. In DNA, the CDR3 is TGTGCCAGCAGCCTTGGGGGGACTATGATCTACGAGCAGTACTTC. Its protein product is CASSLGGTMIYEQYF.

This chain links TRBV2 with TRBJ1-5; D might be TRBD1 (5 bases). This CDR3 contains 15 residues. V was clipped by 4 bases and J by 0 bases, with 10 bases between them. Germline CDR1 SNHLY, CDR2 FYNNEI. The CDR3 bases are TGTGCCAGCAGTGCGTCGCAGGGTAGCAATCAGCCCCAGCATTTT. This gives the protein CASSASQGSNQPQHF.

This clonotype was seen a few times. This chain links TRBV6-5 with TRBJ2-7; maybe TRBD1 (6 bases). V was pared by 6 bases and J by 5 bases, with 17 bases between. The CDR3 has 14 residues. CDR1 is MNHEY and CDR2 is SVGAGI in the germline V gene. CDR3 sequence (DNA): TGTGCCAGCAGCCCGTCGCAGGGGCGCAACGAGCAGTACTTC. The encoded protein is CASSPSQGRNEQYF.

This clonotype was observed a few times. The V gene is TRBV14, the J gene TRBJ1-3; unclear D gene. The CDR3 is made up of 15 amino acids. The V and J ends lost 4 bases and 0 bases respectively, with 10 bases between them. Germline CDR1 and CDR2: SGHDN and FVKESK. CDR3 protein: CASSPQAHSGNTIYF. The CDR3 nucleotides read TGTGCCAGCAGCCCCCAGGCACACTCTGGAAACACCATATATTTT. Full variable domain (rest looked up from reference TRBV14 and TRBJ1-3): EAGVTQFPSHSVIEKGQTVTLRCDPISGHDNLYWYRRVMGKEIKFLLHFVKESKQDESGMPNNRFLAERTGGTYSTLKVQPAELEDSGVYFCASSPQAHSGNTIYFGEGSWLTVV.

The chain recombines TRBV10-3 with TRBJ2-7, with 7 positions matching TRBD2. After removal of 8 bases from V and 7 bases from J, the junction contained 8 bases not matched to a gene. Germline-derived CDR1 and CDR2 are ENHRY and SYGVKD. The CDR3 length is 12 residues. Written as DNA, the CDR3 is TGTGCCATCGGGGAGGGAAGGTTGGAGCAGTACTTC. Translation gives CAIGEGRLEQYF.

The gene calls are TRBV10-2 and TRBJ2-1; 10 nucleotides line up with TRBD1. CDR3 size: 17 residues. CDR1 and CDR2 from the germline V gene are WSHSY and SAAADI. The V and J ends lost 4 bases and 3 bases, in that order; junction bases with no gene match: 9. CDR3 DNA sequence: TGCGCCAGCAGTGGAAGGAGCGGACAGGGGGGCTACAATGAGCAGTTCTTC. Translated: CASSGRSGQGGYNEQFF.

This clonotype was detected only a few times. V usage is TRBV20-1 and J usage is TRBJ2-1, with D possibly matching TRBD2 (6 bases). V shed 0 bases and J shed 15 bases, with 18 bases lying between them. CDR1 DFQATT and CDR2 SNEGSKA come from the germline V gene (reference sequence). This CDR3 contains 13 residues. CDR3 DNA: TGCAGTGCTAGAGAGGGGGATCGGCAGGGAGGGTTCTTC. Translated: CSAREGDRQGGFF.

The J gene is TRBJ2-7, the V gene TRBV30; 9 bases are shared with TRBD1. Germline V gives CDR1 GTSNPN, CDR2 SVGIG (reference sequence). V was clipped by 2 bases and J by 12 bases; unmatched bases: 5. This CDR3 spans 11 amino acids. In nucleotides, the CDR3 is TGTGCCTGGAGTTTCCGGGACAGGGCGTACTTC. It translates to CAWSFRDRAYF.

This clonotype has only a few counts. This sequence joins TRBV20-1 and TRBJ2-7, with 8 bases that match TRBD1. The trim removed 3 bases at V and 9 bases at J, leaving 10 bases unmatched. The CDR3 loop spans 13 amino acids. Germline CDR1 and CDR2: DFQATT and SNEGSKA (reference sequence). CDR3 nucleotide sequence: TGCAGTGCTAGGGTCCGACAGGGGAGCGGGCAGTACTTC. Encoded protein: CSARVRQGSGQYF.

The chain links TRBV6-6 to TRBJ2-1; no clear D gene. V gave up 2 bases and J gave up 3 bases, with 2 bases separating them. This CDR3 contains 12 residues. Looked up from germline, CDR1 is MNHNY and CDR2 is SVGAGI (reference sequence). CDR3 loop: CASSYNYNEQFF. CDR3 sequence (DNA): TGTGCCAGCAGTTACAACTACAATGAGCAGTTCTTC.

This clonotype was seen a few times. CDR3 residues: CASSYSSGTATGELFF. The CDR3 nucleotides read TGTGCCAGCAGTTACTCGAGTGGGACCGCCACCGGGGAGCTGTTTTTT. The rearrangement joins TRBV6-2 or TRBV6-3 to TRBJ2-2, with D perhaps being TRBD1 or TRBD2 (5 bases each). Looked up from germline, CDR1 is MNHEY and CDR2 is SVGEGT. This CDR3 comprises 16 residues. The V gene lost 0 bases and the J gene lost 4 bases, with 12 bases spanning the gap.

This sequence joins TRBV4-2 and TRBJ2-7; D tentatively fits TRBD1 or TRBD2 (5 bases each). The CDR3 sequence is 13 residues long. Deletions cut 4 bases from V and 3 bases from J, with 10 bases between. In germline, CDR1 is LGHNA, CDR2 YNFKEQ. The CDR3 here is CASSLRDGYEQYF. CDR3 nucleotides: TGTGCCAGCAGCCTTAGGGACGGCTACGAGCAGTACTTC.

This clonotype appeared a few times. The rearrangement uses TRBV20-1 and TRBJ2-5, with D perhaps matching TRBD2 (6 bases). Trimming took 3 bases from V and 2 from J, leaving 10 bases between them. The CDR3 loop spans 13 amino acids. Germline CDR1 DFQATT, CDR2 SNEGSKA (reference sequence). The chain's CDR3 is CSASRGMQETQYF. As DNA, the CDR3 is TGCAGTGCTAGTCGCGGGATGCAAGAGACCCAGTACTTC.

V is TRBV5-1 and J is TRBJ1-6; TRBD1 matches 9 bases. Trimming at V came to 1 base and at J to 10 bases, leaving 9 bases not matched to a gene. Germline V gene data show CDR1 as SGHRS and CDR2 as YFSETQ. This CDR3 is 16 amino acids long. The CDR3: CASSLSGQGRGSPLHF. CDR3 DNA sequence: TGCGCCAGCAGCTTGTCGGGACAGGGACGGGGATCACCCCTCCACTTT.

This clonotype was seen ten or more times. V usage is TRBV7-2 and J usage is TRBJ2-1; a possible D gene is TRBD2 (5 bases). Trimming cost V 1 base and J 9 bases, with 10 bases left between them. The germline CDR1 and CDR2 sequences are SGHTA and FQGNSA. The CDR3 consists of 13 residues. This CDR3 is CASSLGPLVEQFF. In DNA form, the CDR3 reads TGTGCCAGCAGCTTAGGGCCACTAGTTGAGCAGTTCTTC.

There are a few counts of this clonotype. CDR3 bases: TGTGCCAGCACCCGGGCAGCTGGACCCTTCCAAGAGACCCAGTACTTC. Its protein product is CASTRAAGPFQETQYF. V is TRBV6-6 and J is TRBJ2-5; no clear D. This CDR3 contains 16 residues. CDR1 and CDR2 (germline): MNHNY, SVGAGI (reference sequence). The V gene lost 7 bases and the J gene lost 1 base, with 19 bases spanning the gap.

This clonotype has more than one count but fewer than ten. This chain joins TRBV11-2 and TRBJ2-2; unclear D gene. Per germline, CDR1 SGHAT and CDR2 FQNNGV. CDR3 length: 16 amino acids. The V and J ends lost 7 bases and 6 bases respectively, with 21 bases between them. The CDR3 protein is CASTHRVPLFSGELFF. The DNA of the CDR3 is TGTGCCAGCACCCACCGGGTCCCACTTTTTTCCGGGGAGCTGTTTTTT.

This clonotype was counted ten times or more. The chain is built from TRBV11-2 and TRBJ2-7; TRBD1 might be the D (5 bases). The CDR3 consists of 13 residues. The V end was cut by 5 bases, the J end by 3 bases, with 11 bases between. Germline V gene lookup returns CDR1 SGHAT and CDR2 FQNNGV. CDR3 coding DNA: TGTGCCAGCAGCCGCAGGGAACTCTACGAGCAGTACTTC. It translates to CASSRRELYEQYF.

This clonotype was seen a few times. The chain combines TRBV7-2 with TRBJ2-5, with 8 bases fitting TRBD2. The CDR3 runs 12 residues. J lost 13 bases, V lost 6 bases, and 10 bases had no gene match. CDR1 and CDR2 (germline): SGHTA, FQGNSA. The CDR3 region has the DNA TGTGCCAGCAGATCCGGGACTAGATCCCCGTACTTC. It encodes CASRSGTRSPYF.

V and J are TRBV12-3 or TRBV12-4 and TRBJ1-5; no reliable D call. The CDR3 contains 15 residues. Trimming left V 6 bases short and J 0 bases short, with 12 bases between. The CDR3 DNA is TGTGCCAGCAGGCTGGGCAGCCTTAGCAATCAGCCCCAGCATTTT. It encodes CASRLGSLSNQPQHF.

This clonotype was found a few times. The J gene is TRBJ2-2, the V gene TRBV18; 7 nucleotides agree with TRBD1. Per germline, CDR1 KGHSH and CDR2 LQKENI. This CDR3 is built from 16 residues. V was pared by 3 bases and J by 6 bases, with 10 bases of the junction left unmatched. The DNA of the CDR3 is TGTGCCAGCTCACCTGAACAGGGGCGTATAGCCGGGGAGCTGTTTTTT. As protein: CASSPEQGRIAGELFF.

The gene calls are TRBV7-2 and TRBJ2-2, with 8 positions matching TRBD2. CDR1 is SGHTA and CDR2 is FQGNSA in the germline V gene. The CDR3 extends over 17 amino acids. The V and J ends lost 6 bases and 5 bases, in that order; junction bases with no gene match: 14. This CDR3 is CASSPAGLAGGTGELFF. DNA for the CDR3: TGTGCCAGCAGTCCTGCGGGGCTAGCGGGCGGAACCGGGGAGCTGTTTTTT.

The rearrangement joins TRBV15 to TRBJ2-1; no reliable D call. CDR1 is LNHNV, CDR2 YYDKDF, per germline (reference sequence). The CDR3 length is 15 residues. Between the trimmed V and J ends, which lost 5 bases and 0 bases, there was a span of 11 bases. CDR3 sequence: CATSFQTRSYNEQFF. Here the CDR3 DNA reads TGTGCCACCAGCTTTCAGACTCGCTCCTACAATGAGCAGTTCTTC.

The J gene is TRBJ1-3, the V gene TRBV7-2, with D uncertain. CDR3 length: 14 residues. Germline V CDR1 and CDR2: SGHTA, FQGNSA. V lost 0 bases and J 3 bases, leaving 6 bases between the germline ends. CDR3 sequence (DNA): TGTACCAGCAGCTTAGCGCACGTTGGAAACACCATATATTTT. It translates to CTSSLAHVGNTIYF.

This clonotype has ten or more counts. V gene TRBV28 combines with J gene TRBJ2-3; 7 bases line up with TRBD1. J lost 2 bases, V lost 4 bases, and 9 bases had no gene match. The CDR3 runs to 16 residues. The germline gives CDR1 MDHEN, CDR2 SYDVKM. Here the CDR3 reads CASSSLEGALTDTQYF. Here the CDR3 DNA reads TGTGCCAGCAGTTCACTAGAGGGGGCCCTCACAGATACGCAGTATTTT.

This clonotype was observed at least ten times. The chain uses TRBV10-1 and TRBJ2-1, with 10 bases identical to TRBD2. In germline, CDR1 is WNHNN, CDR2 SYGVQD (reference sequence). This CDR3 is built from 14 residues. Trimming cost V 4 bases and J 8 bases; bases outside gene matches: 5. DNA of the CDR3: TGCGCCAGCAGTGTTTTAGCGGGAGGAGATGAGCAGTTCTTC. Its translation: CASSVLAGGDEQFF.

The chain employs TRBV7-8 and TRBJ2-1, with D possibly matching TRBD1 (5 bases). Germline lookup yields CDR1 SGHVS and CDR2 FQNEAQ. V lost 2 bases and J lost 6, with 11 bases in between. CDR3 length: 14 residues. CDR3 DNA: TGTGCCAGCAGCTTATGGGGCACGGGCAATGAGCAGTTCTTC. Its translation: CASSLWGTGNEQFF.

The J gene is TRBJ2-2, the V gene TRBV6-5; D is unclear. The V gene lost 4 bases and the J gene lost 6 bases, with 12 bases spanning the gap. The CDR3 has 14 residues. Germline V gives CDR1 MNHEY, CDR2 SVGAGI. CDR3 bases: TGTGCCAGCAGTTCCCCTCCCCGAGCCGGGGAGCTGTTTTTT. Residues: CASSSPPRAGELFF.